The 25 T cell receptor beta chains below come from one sample, sequenced in a study of somatic mutations in cytotoxic T cells in rheumatoid arthritis. Some clones are missing from TCRdb's copy, which holds only in-frame ones; the method was immunoSEQ multiplex PCR. Altogether approximately 5,100 clones are present, around 78% being singletons, with the ten largest covering 38%. Input material: CD8+ T cells sorted from blood. The receptors here all came from a man in his 70s with rheumatoid arthritis.

The chain carries TRBV5-4 and TRBJ2-1; 12 bases match TRBD2. Germline CDR1 and CDR2: SGHNT and YYREEE (reference sequence). The CDR3 runs to 15 residues. Trimming at V came to 5 bases and at J to 2 bases, leaving 2 bases not matched to a gene. The DNA of the CDR3 is TGTGCCAGCAGTCTAGCGGGAGGGGCCTACAATGAGCAGTTCTTC. Its translation is CASSLAGGAYNEQFF.

The genes are TRBV6-4 and TRBJ2-1; D might be TRBD2 (5 bases). The V gene's germline CDR1 is MRHNA and CDR2 SNTAGT. The CDR3 is 12 residues long. Deletions cut 2 bases from V and 7 bases from J, with 6 bases between. The CDR3 sequence: CASSDRENEQFF. The CDR3 DNA sequence: TGTGCCAGCAGTGACAGGGAGAATGAGCAGTTCTTC.

V usage is TRBV7-8 and J usage is TRBJ2-1, with 11 bases identical to TRBD2. Germline CDR1 is SGHVS and CDR2 is FQNEAQ. V was pared by 5 bases and J by 5 bases, with 17 bases of the junction left unmatched. The CDR3 totals 19 residues. The CDR3 DNA is TGTGCCAGCAGCCCAGGACTAGCGGGCACGGAGGTAGGGGACAATGAGCAGTTCTTC. Encoded protein: CASSPGLAGTEVGDNEQFF.

The J gene is TRBJ2-1, the V gene TRBV19; 8 bases agree with TRBD2. V shed 5 bases, J shed 4 bases, and the junction held 7 bases outside the gene matches. The CDR3 is made up of 15 amino acids. Germline V gene lookup returns CDR1 LNHDA and CDR2 SQIVND (reference sequence). The CDR3, as DNA: TGTGCCAGTAGTCCCACTAGCGGAGCATACAATGAGCAGTTCTTC. As protein: CASSPTSGAYNEQFF.

The chain combines TRBV7-6 with TRBJ1-1, with 7 bases fitting TRBD1. The CDR3 extends over 14 amino acids. Losses at the gene ends were 4 bases for V and 4 bases for J; bases not matched to a gene: 6. Germline V gives CDR1 SGHVS, CDR2 FNYEAQ. Here the CDR3 reads CASSSTGSPTEAFF. The DNA of the CDR3 is TGTGCCAGCAGCTCGACAGGGAGCCCCACTGAAGCTTTCTTT.

CDR3 nucleotide sequence: TGTGCCAGCAGCTTAGTGGGTCGGCTAGCGGGGTTCCAAGAGACCCAGTACTTC. Translating gives CASSLVGRLAGFQETQYF. The chain uses TRBV11-2 and TRBJ2-5; TRBD2 matches 9 bases. The CDR3 covers 18 residues. Germline CDR1 SGHAT, CDR2 FQNNGV. With 1 base clipped from V and 1 base from J, the junction kept 10 bases outside the gene matches.

This clone showed up just once. The chain recombines TRBV27 with TRBJ2-5; the match to TRBD1 covers 9 bases. CDR3 length: 15 residues. Germline V CDR1 and CDR2: MNHEY, SMNVEV (reference sequence). The V and J ends lost 5 bases and 4 bases, in that order; junction bases with no gene match: 8. The CDR3 loop is CASSPPDRGVETQYF. The CDR3 bases are TGTGCCAGCAGTCCTCCGGACAGGGGAGTAGAGACCCAGTACTTC.

In this sample, this clone turned up a few times. V usage is TRBV9 and J usage is TRBJ1-1, with unresolved D. Germline lookup yields CDR1 SGDLS and CDR2 YYNGEE. The germline V and J ends were trimmed by 4 bases and 10 bases, with 20 bases remaining between them. CDR3 size: 14 residues. The CDR3 here is CASSPTGRPEAAFF. The DNA of the CDR3 is TGTGCCAGCAGCCCCACGGGCCGTCCGGAGGCAGCTTTCTTT.

The chain recombines TRBV5-1 with TRBJ2-5; 9 bases are shared with TRBD2. The end of the DNA is better explained by TRBJ2-7, so the J call may be wrong. The germline gives CDR1 SGHRS, CDR2 YFSETQ. The CDR3 contains 15 residues. CDR3 region: CASSFSGGLTYEQYF. CDR3 DNA sequence: TGCGCCAGCAGCTTTAGCGGGGGCCTTACCTACGAGCAGTACTTC.

This chain links TRBV27 with TRBJ2-1, with TRBD2 identical over 12 bases. CDR3 length: 18 amino acids. The germline V gene encodes CDR1 MNHEY and CDR2 SMNVEV (reference sequence). V shed 3 bases, J shed 8 bases, and the junction held 14 bases outside the gene matches. CDR3 sequence (DNA): TGTGCCAGCAGTTTTAGATTACGATCTAGCGGGAGGGCCTATGAGCAGTTCTTC. Encoded protein: CASSFRLRSSGRAYEQFF.

Notes on this clone: This likely stems from a read error, as it lies one base from a far larger clone. The V and J genes are TRBV9 and TRBJ2-3; D perhaps matches TRBD1 (6 bases). Germline V gene lookup returns CDR1 SGDLS and CDR2 YYNGEE. The CDR3 sequence is 16 residues long. The CDR3 DNA is TGTGCCAGCAGCTTAGAGGGGGTATCGGGCACAGATTCGCAGTATTTT. This codes for CASSLEGVSGTDSQYF.

The chain carries TRBV11-2 and TRBJ2-2; 15 bases are shared with TRBD2. V was pared by 1 base and J by 5 bases, with 8 bases of the junction left unmatched. CDR3 size: 19 residues. The germline V gene has CDR1 SGHAT and CDR2 FQNNGV. The CDR3, as DNA: TGTGCCAGCAGCTTAGCCCTGGGACTAGCGGGGGGCCCGACCGGGGAGCTGTTTTTT. Translating gives CASSLALGLAGGPTGELFF.

The chain joins TRBV12-5 to TRBJ1-2, with TRBD1 as a possible D gene (5 bases). The CDR3 consists of 13 residues. Between the trimmed V and J ends, which lost 3 bases and 4 bases, there was a span of 9 bases. Germline-derived CDR1 and CDR2 are LGHNT and FRNRAP. CDR3 nucleotide sequence: TGTGCTAGTGGTTTCGGGGGGGTCTATGGCTACACCTTC. It codes for CASGFGGVYGYTF.

The chain combines TRBV4-1 with TRBJ2-5; tentatively, D is TRBD1 (5 bases). V gave up 1 base and J gave up 2 bases, with 8 bases separating them. Per the germline V gene, CDR1 is MGHRA and CDR2 is YSYEKL. There are 14 residues in the CDR3. Here the CDR3 reads CASSQVAGQETQYF. DNA for the CDR3: TGCGCCAGCAGCCAAGTGGCAGGGCAAGAGACCCAGTACTTC.

The genes are TRBV2 and TRBJ2-5; D is possibly TRBD2 (7 bases). The tail of the sequence fits TRBJ2-7 better, so the J call may be wrong. This CDR3 contains 18 residues. Germline CDR1 reads SNHLY; CDR2 reads FYNNEI. The CDR3 coding sequence is TGTGCCAGCAGACCGGGACACCTAAGCGGGGCTCCCTCCTACGAGCAGTACTTC. This codes for CASRPGHLSGAPSYEQYF.

The V and J genes are TRBV10-3 and TRBJ2-1; 7 bases fit TRBD2. This CDR3 has 11 amino acids. After removal of 11 bases from V and 8 bases from J, the junction contained 6 bases not matched to a gene. The germline gives CDR1 ENHRY, CDR2 SYGVKD. The CDR3 DNA follows: TGTGCCGGGAGGGACGGGGATGAGCAGTTCTTC. Translated: CAGRDGDEQFF.

This clone was seen once. The rearrangement links TRBV18 to TRBJ2-6, with a possible D match to TRBD1 (6 bases). Germline CDR1 is KGHSH and CDR2 is LQKENI. V shed 2 bases and J shed 1 base, with 12 bases lying between them. There are 17 residues in the CDR3. The CDR3 loop reads CASSPGLQGSGANVLTF. Written as DNA, the CDR3 is TGTGCCAGCTCACCAGGCTTACAGGGATCTGGGGCCAACGTCCTGACTTTC.

The chain joins TRBV7-9 to TRBJ2-1, with 9 bases fitting TRBD1. The trim removed 4 bases at V and 3 bases at J, leaving 7 bases unmatched. Germline CDR1 and CDR2: SEHNR and FQNEAQ (reference sequence). This CDR3 has 16 amino acids. DNA for the CDR3: TGTGCCAGCAGCTCGGGGGACAGGGTGAGCTACAATGAGCAGTTCTTC. Translation gives CASSSGDRVSYNEQFF.

V and J are TRBV7-9 and TRBJ2-3; 10 nucleotides line up with TRBD2. CDR1 and CDR2 from the germline V gene are SEHNR and FQNEAQ (reference sequence). The V and J ends lost 2 bases and 1 base, in that order; junction bases with no gene match: 9. The CDR3 has 18 residues. CDR3: CASSLYGSLAGGTDTQYF. Here the CDR3 DNA reads TGTGCCAGCAGCTTATATGGGTCTCTAGCGGGGGGCACAGATACGCAGTATTTT.

The chain uses TRBV6-1 and TRBJ1-4; maybe TRBD1 (5 bases). CDR1 is MNHNS, CDR2 SASEGT, per germline. The CDR3 runs to 16 residues. Trimming removed 0 bases from V and 2 bases from J, with 10 bases in between. In DNA form, the CDR3 reads TGTGCCAGCAGTGAAGCTTTGGGGGGGACTAATGAAAAACTGTTTTTT. As protein: CASSEALGGTNEKLFF.

The J gene is TRBJ2-2, the V gene TRBV2; maybe TRBD2 (6 bases). Trimming took 8 bases from V and 0 from J, leaving 13 bases between them. Germline loops: CDR1 SNHLY, CDR2 FYNNEI. The CDR3 loop spans 15 amino acids. The CDR3 DNA sequence: TGTGCCAGCGGGTGGGGCGGGACGAACACCGGGGAGCTGTTTTTT. Residues: CASGWGGTNTGELFF.

The genes are TRBV2 and TRBJ2-7; no firm D call. V lost 5 bases and J lost 3, with 8 bases in between. Germline loops: CDR1 SNHLY, CDR2 FYNNEI. The CDR3 has 12 amino acids. The CDR3 region has the DNA TGTGCCAGCAGTCCCAACAGCTACGAGCAGTACTTC. It yields the protein CASSPNSYEQYF.

For the CDR3, the DNA is TGTGCCAGCAGCTTGGGGGTGGGGGGACTAGCGGACAATGAGCAGTTCTTC. Translated, it gives CASSLGVGGLADNEQFF. The chain links TRBV13 to TRBJ2-1, with 11 positions matching TRBD2. The CDR3 is 17 residues long. V shed 3 bases and J 5 bases; nucleotides not matched to a gene: 9. Germline CDR1 and CDR2: PRHDT and FYEKMQ (reference sequence).

The chain's CDR3 is CASSSGNTEAFF. The CDR3 DNA sequence: TGTGCCAGCAGCTCAGGGAACACTGAAGCTTTCTTT. This chain connects TRBV5-6 to TRBJ1-1; D uncertain. The CDR3 runs 12 residues. Trimming stripped 3 bases from V and 1 base from J, with 4 bases between. CDR1 and CDR2 from the germline V gene are SGHDT and YYEEEE.

The chain employs TRBV25-1 and TRBJ1-2, with D maybe TRBD1 (6 bases). CDR1 is MGHDK, CDR2 SYGVNS, per germline. This CDR3 contains 12 residues. With 10 bases removed from V and 8 bases from J, the gap between germline ends came to 17 bases. The CDR3 coding sequence is TGTGCCACCAGGGGAGGGTCAAGGGGCTACACCTTC. Its translation: CATRGGSRGYTF.